Each of the 25 T cell receptor beta chains below was sequenced from the same sample in a study of blood T cell repertoires in COVID-19 (dated by TCRdb to between 2020 and 2021). The library was obtained by the immunoSEQ multiplex PCR assay. This immuneACCESS table, as held by TCRdb, lists in-frame sequences with V and J called but not all clones. Of the missing ones, under half trace to an unresolved V gene in checked studies; the others have no known cause. Across this sample there are 250,000 to 300,000 clones, with 70% to 90% seen only once. 11% of the sample is in the top ten clones. Sequencing input: peripheral blood. All receptors derive from a woman aged 70 to 79 with acute or convalescent COVID-19.

This sequence joins TRBV3-1 (or the pseudogene TRBV3-2) and TRBJ1-1; possibly TRBD1 for D (6 bases). Germline V gene sequence: CDR1 LGHDT, CDR2 YNNKEL (reference sequence). The CDR3 covers 15 residues. V was pared by 2 bases and J by 1 base, with 11 bases between. The CDR3 DNA sequence: TGTGCCAGCAGCCAATCGGGCAGGGGGAACACTGAAGCTTTCTTT. Translation: CASSQSGRGNTEAFF.

This clone was picked up a small number of times. The rearrangement links TRBV7-9 to TRBJ2-2; D ambiguous. This CDR3 spans 15 amino acids. Trimming removed 6 bases from V and 1 base from J, with 12 bases in between. Per the germline V gene, CDR1 is SEHNR and CDR2 is FQNEAQ (reference sequence). The CDR3 is CASSLTHLNTGELFF. For the CDR3, the DNA is TGTGCCAGCAGTTTGACACACTTGAACACCGGGGAGCTGTTTTTT.

The table lists this clone with a count of one. The chain carries TRBV19 and TRBJ1-5, with D unresolved. The CDR3 has 16 residues. V was clipped by 6 bases and J by 0 bases, with 15 bases between them. Looked up from germline, CDR1 is LNHDA and CDR2 is SQIVND (reference sequence). The CDR3 reads CASRPTPGYSNQPQHF. The CDR3, as DNA: TGTGCCAGTAGGCCGACCCCAGGATATAGCAATCAGCCCCAGCATTTT.

This clone was found once. The rearrangement links TRBV5-4 to TRBJ2-5; 7 nucleotides line up with TRBD2. CDR1 is SGHNT, CDR2 YYREEE, per germline (reference sequence). V trimming: 2 bases; J trimming: 5 bases; junction bases outside the gene matches: 9. The CDR3 is made up of 15 amino acids. Here the CDR3 reads CASSFRLAGRETQYF. CDR3 nucleotide sequence: TGTGCCAGCAGCTTCCGACTAGCTGGGAGGGAGACCCAGTACTTC. Filled out from reference TRBV5-4 and TRBJ2-5, the complete variable domain reads ETGVTQSPTHLIKTRGQQVTLRCSSQSGHNTVSWYQQALGQGPQFIFQYYREEENGRGNFPPRFSGLQFPNYSSELNVNALELDDSALYLCASSFRLAGRETQYFGPGTRLLVL.

This clone was seen a handful of times. The rearrangement uses TRBV5-1 and TRBJ2-1; 9 bases agree with TRBD2. There are 13 residues in the CDR3. CDR1 is SGHRS and CDR2 is YFSETQ in the germline V gene. Unmatched junction bases numbered 3, after V lost 4 bases and J lost 7 bases. This CDR3 reads CASSIAGVNEQFF. The CDR3 nucleotides read TGCGCCAGCAGCATAGCGGGGGTTAATGAGCAGTTCTTC.

The V call is TRBV28, the J call TRBJ2-7; 16 bases agree with TRBD2. The germline gives CDR1 MDHEN, CDR2 SYDVKM. Losses at the gene ends were 4 bases for V and 12 bases for J; bases not matched to a gene: 6. There are 14 residues in the CDR3. The CDR3 DNA follows: TGTGCCAGCAGTTCAGGGACTAGCGGGGGGGCCCGGTACTTC. It is translated as CASSSGTSGGARYF. Full variable domain (outside the CDR3, taken from reference TRBV28 and TRBJ2-7): DVKVTQSSRYLVKRTGEKVFLECVQDMDHENMFWYRQDPGLGLRLIYFSYDVKMKEKGDIPEGYSVSREKKERFSLILESASTNQTSMYLCASSSGTSGGARYFGPGTRLTVT.

V gene TRBV5-6 combines with J gene TRBJ2-1; perhaps TRBD2 as D (6 bases). Germline values: CDR1 SGHDT, CDR2 YYEEEE. V was trimmed by 4 bases and J by 9 bases, leaving 8 bases between them. This CDR3 is 11 amino acids long. The CDR3 DNA reads as TGTGCCAGCAGCCGGGAGACTGAGCAGTTCTTC. It encodes CASSRETEQFF.

V usage is TRBV5-1 and J usage is TRBJ2-5; unclear D gene. The CDR3 has 15 residues. Trimming removed 4 bases from V and 0 bases from J, with 13 bases in between. Germline CDR1 SGHRS, CDR2 YFSETQ. The CDR3 loop is CASSQYSDYQETQYF. Here the CDR3 DNA reads TGCGCCAGCAGCCAATACTCAGACTACCAAGAGACCCAGTACTTC. The full variable domain, rest sourced from reference TRBV5-1 and TRBJ2-5, is KAGVTQTPRYLIKTRGQQVTLSCSPISGHRSVSWYQQTPGQGLQFLFEYFSETQRNKGNFPGRFSGRQFSNSRSEMNVSTLELGDSALYLCASSQYSDYQETQYFGPGTRLLVL.

J is TRBJ1-2 and V is TRBV6-6, with TRBD1 matching over 7 bases. The CDR3 contains 17 residues. CDR1 and CDR2 from the germline V gene are MNHNY and SVGAGI (reference sequence). V gave up 5 bases and J gave up 0 bases; unmatched junction bases: 12. This CDR3 is CASSPGTALPTNYGYTF. The CDR3 region has the DNA TGTGCCAGCAGTCCCGGGACAGCTCTTCCGACTAACTATGGCTACACCTTC.

The chain is built from TRBV5-1 and TRBJ1-4, with D perhaps TRBD1 (5 bases). CDR3 size: 16 residues. Trimming shortened V by 4 bases and J by 0 bases, and 13 bases separated the two germline ends. Germline CDR1 is SGHRS and CDR2 is YFSETQ. The CDR3 protein is CASSQGSKATNEKLFF. The CDR3, as DNA: TGCGCCAGCAGCCAGGGAAGTAAGGCAACTAATGAAAAACTGTTTTTT.

V is TRBV10-3 and J is TRBJ2-3, with 10 bases aligning to TRBD2. The V gene end was trimmed by 1 base and the J gene end by 2 bases; junction bases not matched to a gene: 3. The CDR3 totals 16 residues. CDR1 is ENHRY, CDR2 SYGVKD, per germline. The CDR3 bases are TGTGCCATCAGTGAGTTTAGCGGGGGGATCACAGATACGCAGTATTTT. This gives the protein CAISEFSGGITDTQYF.

This sequence joins TRBV5-4 and TRBJ2-2, with 11 bases matching TRBD2. This CDR3 contains 15 residues. V dropped 4 bases and J dropped 1; count of bases not matched to a gene: 0. Germline V gene lookup returns CDR1 SGHNT and CDR2 YYREEE (reference sequence). The CDR3 DNA follows: TGTGCCAGCAGCCTAGCGGGGGGGAACACCGGGGAGCTGTTTTTT. This encodes CASSLAGGNTGELFF.

V usage is TRBV6-6 and J usage is TRBJ1-1, with TRBD1 as a possible D gene (6 bases). Per germline, CDR1 MNHNY and CDR2 SVGAGI (reference sequence). V lost 2 bases and J lost 8, with 15 bases in between. This CDR3 spans 14 amino acids. This chain's CDR3 is CASSYIRGGGEAFF. In nucleotides, the CDR3 is TGTGCCAGCAGTTACATTCGAGGGGGTGGCGAAGCTTTCTTT.

This chain joins TRBV7-8 and TRBJ2-6; D is unclear. This CDR3 spans 17 amino acids. Looked up from germline, CDR1 is SGHVS and CDR2 is FQNEAQ. Between the trimmed V and J ends, which lost 5 bases and 0 bases, there was a span of 14 bases. CDR3 sequence: CASSTAPWSSGANVLTF. CDR3 nucleotide sequence: TGTGCCAGCAGCACCGCTCCATGGAGCTCTGGGGCCAACGTCCTGACTTTC.

This rearrangement joins TRBV9 to TRBJ1-2, with a possible D match to TRBD1 (5 bases). V was pared by 2 bases and J by 8 bases, with 25 bases between. Germline V lookup: CDR1 SGDLS, CDR2 YYNGEE. CDR3 size: 17 residues. CDR3 in DNA: TGTGCCAGCAGCGTCTCCCCGACTAGATCGACGAGGGGCGGCTACACCTTC. Amino acid sequence: CASSVSPTRSTRGGYTF.

The chain carries TRBV18 and TRBJ2-3; unclear D gene. Trimming took 2 bases from V and 1 from J, leaving 10 bases between them. The CDR3 contains 15 residues. The germline V gene has CDR1 KGHSH and CDR2 LQKENI. The CDR3 DNA reads TGTGCCAGCTCACCATCTAGGTTGGGCACAGATACGCAGTATTTT. Amino acids: CASSPSRLGTDTQYF.

There are a few counts of this clone. Other DNA sequences from this sample encode an identical CDR3 as well. This chain links TRBV19 with TRBJ1-5; the match to TRBD1 covers 7 bases. The ends lost 5 bases at V and 4 bases at J; junction bases unmatched: 2. CDR1 and CDR2 (germline): LNHDA, SQIVND (reference sequence). This CDR3 is built from 13 residues. The CDR3 loop reads CASSPQGNQPQHF. As DNA, the CDR3 is TGTGCCAGTAGTCCACAGGGGAATCAGCCCCAGCATTTT.

CDR3 in amino acids: CASSLSSLAGGGEQFF. CDR3 in DNA: TGTGCCAGCAGCTTATCAAGTCTAGCGGGGGGAGGCGAGCAGTTCTTC. This chain links TRBV7-3 with TRBJ2-1; 11 nucleotides line up with TRBD2. Looked up from germline, CDR1 is SGHTA and CDR2 is FQGTGA. The CDR3 loop spans 16 amino acids. V was pared by 2 bases and J by 10 bases, with 10 bases of the junction left unmatched.

The chain recombines TRBV6-5 with TRBJ1-1; D uncertain. The CDR3 sequence is 13 residues long. CDR1 MNHEY and CDR2 SVGAGI come from the germline V gene. V was cut by 4 bases and J by 8 bases, with 14 bases left in between. This CDR3 is CASSSGGRREAFF. As DNA, the CDR3 is TGTGCCAGCAGTTCTGGAGGGCGCAGGGAAGCTTTCTTT.

The chain couples TRBV5-1 to TRBJ1-2; the match to TRBD1 covers 7 bases. CDR3 length: 15 residues. Germline V gene sequence: CDR1 SGHRS, CDR2 YFSETQ. V shed 7 bases and J 3 bases; nucleotides not matched to a gene: 12. The CDR3 loop is CASPGQAKHHYGYTF. The CDR3 region has the DNA TGCGCCAGCCCTGGACAGGCCAAACACCACTATGGCTACACCTTC.

The chain carries TRBV3-1 (or the pseudogene TRBV3-2) and TRBJ1-1, with 7 nucleotides matching TRBD1. V shed 7 bases, J shed 1 base, and the junction held 3 bases outside the gene matches. In germline, CDR1 is LGHDT, CDR2 YNNKEL (reference sequence). The CDR3 length is 13 residues. The CDR3 reads CASMGQWNTEAFF. The CDR3, as DNA: TGTGCCAGCATGGGACAGTGGAACACTGAAGCTTTCTTT.

V and J are TRBV19 and TRBJ1-1, with TRBD1 matching over 9 bases. The length of the CDR3 is 13 residues. V trimming: 6 bases; J trimming: 7 bases; junction bases outside the gene matches: 6. Germline V gene lookup returns CDR1 LNHDA and CDR2 SQIVND (reference sequence). DNA for the CDR3: TGTGCCAGTAGCGAGGACAGGGGAGGTGAAGCTTTCTTT. Encoded protein: CASSEDRGGEAFF.

The chain couples TRBV6-5 to TRBJ1-2; D might be TRBD1 (6 bases). This CDR3 has 12 amino acids. The germline V gene has CDR1 MNHEY and CDR2 SVGAGI. Trimming cost V 6 bases and J 5 bases, with 10 bases left between them. The CDR3 sequence is CASREGGYGYTF. CDR3 bases: TGTGCCAGCAGGGAGGGGGGGTATGGCTACACCTTC.

The chain uses TRBV7-6 and TRBJ1-2, with a possible D match to TRBD1 (5 bases). This CDR3 spans 16 amino acids. V lost 1 base to trimming and J lost 0 bases, with 12 bases between them. Germline-derived CDR1 and CDR2 are SGHVS and FNYEAQ. CDR3 sequence: CASSLGQGTANYGYTF. In DNA form, the CDR3 reads TGTGCCAGCAGCTTAGGGCAGGGAACCGCTAACTATGGCTACACCTTC.

The chain joins TRBV11-2 to TRBJ1-6, with D perhaps TRBD1 (5 bases). This CDR3 region has 17 residues. Per the germline V gene, CDR1 is SGHAT and CDR2 is FQNNGV. V was cut by 5 bases and J by 0 bases, with 14 bases left in between. Here the CDR3 reads CASSTRRQSSYNSPLHF. CDR3 nucleotide sequence: TGTGCCAGCAGCACACGCCGACAGAGCTCCTATAATTCACCCCTCCACTTT.